The present TCR beta chain was sequenced within a study of shared clonotypes between healthy human individuals. This table comes from immunoSEQ multiplex PCR, and its TCRdb copy is limited to in-frame clones, with some not included. The sample yields roughly 2.5 million clones, around nine tenths seen once. The receptor's source is a man between 18 and 35 years old in good health. The sample was naive CD4+ T cells sorted from blood. As to subset: CD45RA+ positively selected.

The CDR3 DNA sequence: TGTGCCAGCCTCGGAGCGGGAGGATATGAGCAGTTCTTC. Amino acid sequence: CASLGAGGYEQFF. The chain combines TRBV6-5 with TRBJ2-1; 9 bases map to TRBD2. The V gene end was trimmed by 8 bases and the J gene end by 8 bases; junction bases not matched to a gene: 7. This CDR3 contains 13 residues. Germline V gene data show CDR1 as MNHEY and CDR2 as SVGAGI.